This T cell receptor (beta chain) was recorded in a study of CXCR3-negative and CXCR3-positive naive CD8 T cells. Study-level findings and limits: Compared with CXCR3-negative naive cells, CXCR3-positive naive cells showed more hydrophobic TRB CDR3s.

5' RACE with UMI labels generated the TRB cDNA libraries. Each CDR3 protein gets one entry in TCRdb, which reprocessed the 5' RACE reads and gives no DNA. The sample data list some 100,000 distinct CDR3 sequences. In germline, CDR1 is SGDLS, CDR2 YYNGEE. The CDR3 consists of 15 residues. Notes on this clonotype: The antigen remains unidentified.

The chain links TRBV9 to TRBJ2-7; TCRdb's D call, TRBD1, is unchecked because there is no DNA. The receptor's source is a human donor in good health. Some clones in this sample may be carry-over from other donors' samples. The sequencing input was naive CXCR3+ CD8+ T cells from blood. Subset defined: CD45RO-CCR7+CD27+CD95- naive CD8+ T cells expressing CXCR3 (TNR3+). The CDR3 reads CASSSDGGTVIEQYF.